This T cell receptor (beta chain) emerged from a study of identical twins. Germline CDR1 LNHDA, CDR2 SQIVND (reference sequence). The CDR3 is 14 residues long. V lost 5 bases and J lost 4; bases outside the gene matches: 6. This clonotype was seen many times. TCRdb itself ran the 5' RACE reads through MiXCR, one entry per CDR3 protein. The table has roughly 1,500,000 distinct CDR3 sequences, more than 30% seen once. The source material was cord blood. The chain recombines TRBV19 with TRBJ2-5, with TRBD2 matching over 8 bases. This receptor was obtained from a newborn girl in good health. CDR3 sequence (DNA): TGTGCCAGTAGTGTAACTAGCGGCGGAGAGACCCAGTACTTC. Its protein product is CASSVTSGGETQYF.